This TCR beta chain was sequenced in a study of early T cells in non-severe SARS-CoV-2 infection. Study-wide results and limits: A preference for anti-spike CD8 responses marked VDJdb matching, which missed private and CD4 specificities.

Individual cDNA molecules were tagged with unique molecular identifiers, the study reported. Each CDR3 protein gets one entry after TCRdb re-called the 5' RACE reads with MiXCR. The repertoire has tens of thousands of distinct CDR3 sequences, roughly 12% of them found once; the top ten carry roughly 4.3%. This clonotype was seen a few times. Its antigen is currently unknown. The sequenced material came from whole blood. The TCR sequence derives from an adult who was a healthcare worker with PCR-confirmed SARS-CoV-2 infection or an uninfected control (not recorded which).

The CDR3: CASSPWTAPGEKLFF. The CDR3, as DNA: TGTGCCAGCAGCCCGTGGACAGCCCCTGGGGAAAAACTGTTTTTT. The rearrangement links TRBV7-2 to TRBJ1-4, with D possibly matching TRBD1 (6 bases). The ends were cut back, 5 bases at V and 8 bases at J, with 18 bases in the middle. The germline gives CDR1 SGHTA, CDR2 FQGNSA. This CDR3 spans 15 amino acids.